This is a list of T cell receptor beta chains from one sample in a study of blood T cells in healthy people across ages. Via MiXCR, TCRdb re-called the 5' RACE reads, giving one row per CDR3 protein. The sample lists some 1.7 million distinct CDR3 sequences, 28% occurring once. The sequenced sample consisted of blood. The receptors come from a woman aged 25 to 39 in good health. CDR3s include the opening cysteine and the closing phenylalanine or tryptophan. Each record gives: clone size, D gene, J gene, V gene, CDR3 DNA, CDR3 protein. D genes are given only for firm matches. Only part of the rows carry a size: once, few, many, or a class if the clone is expanded.

NA TRBD2 TRBJ2-1 TRBV4-3 TGCGCCAGCAGCCAACTAGCGGGAGATTACAATGAGCAGTTCTTC CASSQLAGDYNEQFF
few NA TRBJ2-1 TRBV5-6 TGTGCCAGCAGCTTGGTACGTGCCAGGAACAATGAGCAGTTCTTC CASSLVRARNNEQFF
few NA TRBJ1-6 TRBV4-3 TGCGCCAGCAGCCAAGATCCGGGACAAGGAGGTTCACCCCTCCACTTT CASSQDPGQGGSPLHF
NA TRBD1 TRBJ2-3 TRBV12-3/TRBV12-4 TGTGCCAGCAGTTTCGGACAGGGGGTGACAGATACGCAGTATTTT CASSFGQGVTDTQYF
NA NA TRBJ2-3 TRBV5-1 TGCGCCAGCAGCAAGGACGCCGATAGGGATACGCAGTATTTT CASSKDADRDTQYF
few TRBD1 TRBJ1-5 TRBV6-1 TGTGCCAGCAACCTGGGACAGAGTCGATATAGCAATCAGCCCCAGCATTTT CASNLGQSRYSNQPQHF
NA NA TRBJ2-2 TRBV29-1 TGCAGCCCCGGCGGGCAGTTCACCGGGGAGCTGTTTTTT CSPGGQFTGELFF
NA TRBD2 TRBJ2-7 TRBV4-1 TGCGCCAGCAGCCCTAACAGCGGGGGGGCCTACGAGCAGTACTTC CASSPNSGGAYEQYF
few TRBD1 TRBJ1-2 TRBV12-3/TRBV12-4 TGTGCCAGCAGTTTACGTTTAACAGGGGTTGGTGGCTACACCTTC CASSLRLTGVGGYTF
few TRBD2 TRBJ2-7 TRBV27 TGTGCCAGCAGTTGGAGCGGGAGCTACGAGCAGTACTTC CASSWSGSYEQYF
NA TRBD1 TRBJ2-7 TRBV6-6 TGTGCCAGCAGCCGCGAACTCGGGGGACAGGGAGGCGAGCAGTACTTC CASSRELGGQGGEQYF
NA NA TRBJ1-5 TRBV5-1 TGCGCCAGCAGCCTCACCGCAGGGATTGGGCAGCCCCAGCATTTT CASSLTAGIGQPQHF
few NA TRBJ2-3 TRBV2 TGTGCCAGCAGGAACCGACAGGTTAGGACAGATACGCAGTATTTT CASRNRQVRTDTQYF
few NA TRBJ2-7 TRBV14 TGTGCCAGCAGCCAAGACCACTATGGGGCCCAGTACTTC CASSQDHYGAQYF
few NA TRBJ1-2 TRBV20-1 TGCAGTGCTAGATTTTGGGATTCTGGCTACACCTTC CSARFWDSGYTF